This entry lists 25 T cell receptor beta chains sequenced from one sample in a study of blood T cell repertoires in COVID-19. Method: immunoSEQ multiplex PCR; TCRdb's copy keeps in-frame clones and lacks some. The table lists some 210,000 clones, around 81% of them singletons. Sequenced sample: PBMCs or T cells enriched from blood (not recorded which). The receptors derive from a man younger than 45 with acute COVID-19.

The chain links TRBV7-9 to TRBJ2-1, with 14 bases fitting TRBD2. Germline CDR1 reads SEHNR; CDR2 reads FQNEAQ (reference sequence). V lost 3 bases, J lost 0 bases, and 4 bases stayed unmatched. This CDR3 is built from 18 residues. The CDR3 region has the DNA TGTGCCAGCAGCTTTTCCGGGACTAGCGGGAGCTCCTACAATGAGCAGTTCTTC. This encodes CASSFSGTSGSSYNEQFF.

This chain links TRBV7-9 with TRBJ1-2; D is perhaps TRBD1 (5 bases). V lost 1 base, J lost 0 bases, and 9 bases lay in between. Per the germline V gene, CDR1 is SEHNR and CDR2 is FQNEAQ (reference sequence). This CDR3 is 15 amino acids long. CDR3 protein: CASSLGGGTNYGYTF. The DNA for the CDR3 is TGTGCCAGCAGCTTAGGTGGGGGGACTAACTATGGCTACACCTTC. Complete variable domain (other parts from reference TRBV7-9 and TRBJ1-2): DTGVSQNPRHKITKRGQNVTFRCDPISEHNRLYWYRQTLGQGPEFLTYFQNEAQLEKSRLLSDRFSAERPKGSFSTLEIQRTEQGDSAMYLCASSLGGGTNYGYTFGSGTRLTVV.

V and J are TRBV28 and TRBJ2-3; 8 bases fit TRBD1. This CDR3 is 15 amino acids long. CDR1 is MDHEN, CDR2 SYDVKM, per germline. With 2 bases clipped from V and 5 bases from J, the junction kept 6 bases outside the gene matches. The chain's CDR3 is CASSLPDRGRDTQYF. The CDR3 DNA sequence: TGTGCCAGCAGTTTACCCGACAGGGGAAGAGATACGCAGTATTTT. Complete variable domain (other parts from reference TRBV28 and TRBJ2-3): DVKVTQSSRYLVKRTGEKVFLECVQDMDHENMFWYRQDPGLGLRLIYFSYDVKMKEKGDIPEGYSVSREKKERFSLILESASTNQTSMYLCASSLPDRGRDTQYFGPGTRLTVL.

The chain has TRBV19 and TRBJ1-5, with D perhaps TRBD1 (6 bases). There are 15 residues in the CDR3. Trimming shortened V by 4 bases and J by 11 bases, and 21 bases separated the two germline ends. Germline V gene lookup returns CDR1 LNHDA and CDR2 SQIVND (reference sequence). The CDR3 DNA reads TGTGCCAGTAGTAGAGGGACAATCGAATCTGGGGCCCAGCATTTT. This gives the protein CASSRGTIESGAQHF. Looking up the rest from reference TRBV19 and TRBJ1-5 gives the full variable domain: DGGITQSPKYLFRKEGQNVTLSCEQNLNHDAMYWYRQDPGQGLRLIYYSQIVNDFQKGDIAEGYSVSREKKESFPLTVTSAQKNPTAFYLCASSRGTIESGAQHFGDGTRLSIL.

Only a few counts were recorded for this clone. The rearrangement links TRBV28 to TRBJ2-7; D is perhaps TRBD1 (6 bases). Deletions cut 2 bases from V and 4 bases from J, with 15 bases between. Germline V gene sequence: CDR1 MDHEN, CDR2 SYDVKM. The CDR3 length is 15 residues. The CDR3 sequence is CASSLPGTGTYEQYF. DNA for the CDR3: TGTGCCAGCAGTTTACCTGGAACAGGGACATACGAGCAGTACTTC.

This clone showed up just a few times. The CDR3 reads CASSVVVSGGHNEQFF. The CDR3 DNA reads as TGTGCCAGCAGCGTAGTTGTGAGCGGGGGTCACAATGAGCAGTTCTTC. The V gene is TRBV9, the J gene TRBJ2-1; 8 nucleotides line up with TRBD2. The ends lost 0 bases at V and 5 bases at J; junction bases unmatched: 7. The CDR3 totals 16 residues. CDR1 is SGDLS and CDR2 is YYNGEE in the germline V gene. Together with reference TRBV9 and TRBJ2-1, the CDR3 gives the full variable domain: DSGVTQTPKHLITATGQRVTLRCSPRSGDLSVYWYQQSLDQGLQFLIQYYNGEERAKGNILERFSAQQFPDLHSELNLSSLELGDSALYFCASSVVVSGGHNEQFFGPGTRLTVL.

V usage is TRBV5-1 and J usage is TRBJ1-2, with a possible D match to TRBD1 (6 bases). CDR1 SGHRS and CDR2 YFSETQ come from the germline V gene. V shed 4 bases and J shed 5 bases, with 15 bases lying between them. CDR3 size: 14 residues. The CDR3 loop is CASSQTGQPYGYTF. CDR3 bases: TGCGCCAGCAGCCAAACCGGACAGCCTTATGGCTACACCTTC.

J is TRBJ1-2 and V is TRBV5-5; 9 bases are shared with TRBD1. Unmatched junction bases numbered 8, after V lost 0 bases and J lost 8 bases. The CDR3 contains 15 residues. CDR1 is SGHKS, CDR2 YYEKEE, per germline (reference sequence). As DNA, the CDR3 is TGTGCCAGCAGCTTGGGGGACAGGGTCGTCATAGGCTACACCTTC. Protein product: CASSLGDRVVIGYTF.

The genes are TRBV9 and TRBJ2-2; a weak D match, TRBD2 (6 bases). The CDR3 is 13 residues long. In germline, CDR1 is SGDLS, CDR2 YYNGEE. Trimming pared 3 bases from V and 3 bases from J, leaving 6 bases between. The CDR3 protein is CASSAGDTGELFF. The CDR3 DNA follows: TGTGCCAGCAGCGCGGGGGACACCGGGGAGCTGTTTTTT.

This chain uses TRBV10-1 with TRBJ2-1, with 9 bases that match TRBD1. This CDR3 is built from 19 residues. From germline, CDR1 is WNHNN and CDR2 SYGVQD (reference sequence). V dropped 3 bases and J dropped 3; count of bases not matched to a gene: 15. The CDR3 DNA reads as TGCGCCAGCAGTGACACACAGATACAGGGGGCCATTCGCTACAATGAGCAGTTCTTC. It encodes CASSDTQIQGAIRYNEQFF.

This clone was seen ten or more times. V and J are TRBV21-1 and TRBJ1-1; TRBD1, the table's D call, lacks a check against the DNA. TRBV21-1 represents a pseudogene. The CDR3 is 15 amino acids. CDR3 sequence (DNA): TGTGCCAGCAGCTGCCGGGACAGGAGAAACACTGAAGCTTTCTTT. Translating it yields CASSCRDRRNTEAFF.

The chain combines TRBV29-1 with TRBJ2-1, with D tentatively TRBD1 (5 bases). CDR3 length: 15 amino acids. Per the germline V gene, CDR1 is SQVTM and CDR2 is ANQGSEA. Trimming removed 0 bases at V and 1 base at J, with 10 bases between. The chain's CDR3 is CSVEDPQGSYNEQFF. The DNA of the CDR3 is TGCAGCGTTGAAGATCCCCAGGGTTCCTACAATGAGCAGTTCTTC.

This clone was recorded once. The V call is TRBV5-4, the J call TRBJ2-1; D may be TRBD1 (6 bases). The V gene's germline CDR1 is SGHNT and CDR2 YYREEE (reference sequence). The V and J ends lost 2 bases and 9 bases respectively, with 15 bases between them. There are 14 residues in the CDR3. CDR3 in DNA: TGTGCCAGCAGCTTTGAGGGGGTACGGCCTGAGCAGTTCTTC. The encoded protein is CASSFEGVRPEQFF.

J is TRBJ1-1 and V is TRBV6-5; TRBD1 might be the D (5 bases). Germline CDR1 MNHEY, CDR2 SVGAGI. This CDR3 is 13 amino acids long. The V and J ends lost 4 bases and 1 base respectively, with 7 bases between them. CDR3 DNA sequence: TGTGCCAGCAGTTTTACAGGGAACACTGAAGCTTTCTTT. This sequence encodes CASSFTGNTEAFF.

The chain combines TRBV19 with TRBJ1-1; D may be TRBD1 (6 bases). Germline V CDR1 and CDR2: LNHDA, SQIVND (reference sequence). The ends were cut back, 5 bases at V and 0 bases at J, with 10 bases in the middle. The CDR3 sequence is 14 residues long. The CDR3 DNA is TGTGCCAGTAGTCGCGAGGGGGTGAACACTGAAGCTTTCTTT. It codes for CASSREGVNTEAFF.

The chain links TRBV6-1 to TRBJ1-6; the D gene is possibly TRBD1 (6 bases). Trimming cost V 4 bases and J 4 bases, with 14 bases left between them. The CDR3 consists of 16 residues. CDR1 is MNHNS and CDR2 is SASEGT in the germline V gene. The CDR3 sequence: CASSGGGGAYNSPLHF. The CDR3 DNA follows: TGTGCCAGCAGTGGGGGCGGGGGCGCTTATAATTCACCCCTCCACTTT.

The rearrangement joins TRBV28 to TRBJ2-7, with 7 bases identical to TRBD1. CDR3 length equals 15 residues. After removal of 6 bases from V and 0 bases from J, the junction contained 8 bases not matched to a gene. CDR1 is MDHEN and CDR2 is SYDVKM in the germline V gene. The CDR3 sequence: CASSGTVGSSYEQYF. CDR3 DNA: TGTGCCAGCAGCGGGACAGTTGGGAGCTCCTACGAGCAGTACTTC.

This clone showed up just once. Germline and junction disagree at one end, which may indicate a read error. Distinct nucleotide sequences in the sample also encode this CDR3. The chain employs TRBV7-9 and TRBJ2-7; TRBD1 or TRBD2 may be the D gene (9 bases each). Germline V gene data show CDR1 as SEHNR and CDR2 as FQNEAQ (reference sequence). This CDR3 has 14 residues. Written as DNA, the CDR3 is TGTGCCAGCAGCCTAGCGGGACAGGGCGGCGAGCAGTACTTC. It codes for CASSLAGQGGEQYF. Variable domain in full (rest from reference TRBV7-9 and TRBJ2-7): DTGVSQNPRHKITKRGQNVTFRCDPISEHNRLYWYRQTLGQGPEFLTYFQNEAQLEKSRLLSDRFSAERPKGSFSTLEIQRTEQGDSAMYLCASSLAGQGGEQYFGPGTRLTVT.

This chain uses TRBV5-1 with TRBJ1-6, with D unclear. Trimming pared 0 bases from V and 7 bases from J, leaving 11 bases between. The CDR3 runs to 15 residues. Germline V gives CDR1 SGHRS, CDR2 YFSETQ. The CDR3 region has the DNA TGCGCCAGCAGCTTGGGGGCCTCCCTGAATTCACCCCTCCACTTT. Its translation: CASSLGASLNSPLHF.

The rearrangement uses TRBV5-1 and TRBJ1-4; 10 bases are a match to TRBD1. The CDR3 runs 14 residues. With 7 bases clipped from V and 8 bases from J, the junction kept 8 bases outside the gene matches. Germline values: CDR1 SGHRS, CDR2 YFSETQ. The chain's CDR3 is CASGRQGADEKLFF. As DNA, the CDR3 is TGCGCCAGCGGTCGACAGGGGGCTGACGAAAAACTGTTTTTT. Based on the CDR3 plus reference TRBV5-1 and TRBJ1-4, the full variable domain is KAGVTQTPRYLIKTRGQQVTLSCSPISGHRSVSWYQQTPGQGLQFLFEYFSETQRNKGNFPGRFSGRQFSNSRSEMNVSTLELGDSALYLCASGRQGADEKLFFGSGTQLSVL.

This clone appeared a few times. CDR3 nucleotide sequence: TGTGCCTGGAGTGGAGCGACAGGGCGCAATCAGCCCCAGCATTTT. Its protein is CAWSGATGRNQPQHF. This chain connects TRBV30 to TRBJ1-5; 7 positions agree with TRBD1. CDR3 length: 15 residues. The germline gives CDR1 GTSNPN, CDR2 SVGIG (reference sequence). J was trimmed by 2 bases and V by 1 base; bases with no gene match: 5.

This clone was observed a few times. The same CDR3 can be traced to other DNA sequences in this sample. The chain employs TRBV12-5 and TRBJ2-7, with TRBD1 identical over 8 bases. Germline lookup yields CDR1 LGHNT and CDR2 FRNRAP. V shed 3 bases and J 4 bases; nucleotides not matched to a gene: 2. The CDR3 runs to 13 residues. For the CDR3, the DNA is TGTGCTAGTGGTTTAGACAGGGGTTACGAGCAGTACTTC. Translation gives CASGLDRGYEQYF.

The chain joins TRBV3-1 (or the pseudogene TRBV3-2) to TRBJ1-1; a possible D gene is TRBD1 (5 bases). CDR3 length equals 11 residues. Germline loops: CDR1 LGHDT, CDR2 YNNKEL (reference sequence). The V gene lost 2 bases and the J gene lost 8 bases, with 6 bases spanning the gap. CDR3 region: CASSQQGEAFF. The DNA of the CDR3 is TGTGCCAGCAGCCAACAGGGAGAAGCTTTCTTT.

The chain employs TRBV7-6 and TRBJ1-4; D remains unclear. The germline CDR1 and CDR2 sequences are SGHVS and FNYEAQ. The germline V and J ends were trimmed by 3 bases and 4 bases, with 15 bases remaining between them. This CDR3 region has 16 residues. The CDR3 is CASSFSTLEVNEKLFF. CDR3 DNA sequence: TGTGCCAGCAGCTTTTCTACGTTGGAGGTTAATGAAAAACTGTTTTTT.

This clone was observed a few times. The rearrangement uses TRBV9 and TRBJ2-3; 7 bases match TRBD1. The CDR3 totals 19 residues. Losses at the gene ends were 0 bases for V and 6 bases for J; bases not matched to a gene: 19. Germline V gene data show CDR1 as SGDLS and CDR2 as YYNGEE. The CDR3 loop reads CASSVAGTAPFSYSDTQYF. CDR3 nucleotides: TGTGCCAGCAGCGTAGCAGGGACAGCGCCATTTAGTTATTCCGATACGCAGTATTTT.